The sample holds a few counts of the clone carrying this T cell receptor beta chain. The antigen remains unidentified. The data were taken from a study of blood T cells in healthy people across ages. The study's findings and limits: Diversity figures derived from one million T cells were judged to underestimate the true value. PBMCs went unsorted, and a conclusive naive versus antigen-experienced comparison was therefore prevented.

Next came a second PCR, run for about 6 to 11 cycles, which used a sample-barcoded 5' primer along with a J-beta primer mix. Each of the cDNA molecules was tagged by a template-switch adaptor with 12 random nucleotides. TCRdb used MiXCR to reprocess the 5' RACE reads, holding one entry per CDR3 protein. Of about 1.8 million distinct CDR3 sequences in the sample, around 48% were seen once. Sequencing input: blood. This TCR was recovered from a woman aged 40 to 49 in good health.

The DNA of the CDR3 is TGTGCCAGCAGCTTTTCGACAGGGATCAATGAGCAGTTCTTC. The encoded protein is CASSFSTGINEQFF. The V call is TRBV5-6, the J call TRBJ2-1, with TRBD1 identical over 7 bases. CDR1 and CDR2 from the germline V gene are SGHDT and YYEEEE. J gave up 6 bases and V 2 bases, and 5 bases lay outside the gene matches. The CDR3 is made up of 14 amino acids.